Here is one T cell receptor beta chain with its context. No antigen is known for it. Per-base qualities were not stored, and no clone one base away is much larger. The sample is drawn from a study of blood T cell repertoires in COVID-19 (dated by TCRdb to about 2020). Some background on the complete study: Samples covering the acute and convalescent phases of COVID-19 were provided by collaborators in the United States, Italy and Spain. The repertoires were released in a freely available public database intended as a resource for research on the immune response to SARS-CoV-2. Nearly every sample came with metadata listing a de-identified subject ID, COVID-19 status, age in years and sex. Where HLA class I and class II types were available, the types were taken from metadata supplied by the sample provider, not from assay-based typing. The dataset comprised deeply sampled blood TCRbeta repertoires from subjects exposed to, actively infected with, or recovered from COVID-19. Samples were obtained from the ongoing ImmuneRACE study (first 160 participants) and from over 1,000 subjects provided by 6 global collaborators. The material from the prospective study consisted of cDNA or gDNA derived from T cells, B-cell-depleted T cells, or PBMCs.

What the research found in general, with its limitations: How much clinical and demographic metadata was included differed by source and by participant, and the metadata was provided uncurated.

The CDR3 holds 13 amino acids from the cysteine to the phenylalanine. The CDR3 DNA has 39 bases and is translated from base 1. Trimming takes 3 bases from V and 5 bases from J, and the germline ends sit 8 bases apart. The germline V gene yields MNHNS for CDR1 and SASEGT for CDR2. Whole blood was collected in K2EDTA tubes by collaborating institutions according to the institutions' own protocols. For TCRbeta analysis, collaborator samples were shipped as frozen whole blood, as isolated PBMCs, or as DNA extracted from either sample type. The immunoSEQ Assay, a bias-controlled multiplex PCR, was used to amplify TCRbeta CDR3 regions from genomic DNA. The original pipeline was this. Within the assay, amplification of reference gene primers was used to estimate how many nucleated cells each sample contained. Sequence reads were collapsed and filtered to measure the absolute abundance of every unique TCRbeta CDR3 rearrangement. For each sample, productive Simpson clonality was calculated as the square root of Simpson's diversity index across productive rearrangements. The source is immuneACCESS, and TCRdb retained only in-frame sequences with V and J called. Part of the clones is not carried over; for the studies checked, unresolved V genes explain less than half of this, and the remainder is unexplained. V, J and clone size are taken as reported in that table, and D and trimming were inferred from the DNA itself. Counted in this sample were tens of thousands of clones; around 85% of them appeared once. The leading ten clones occupy roughly an eighth of the sample.

The sequencing sample was made of peripheral blood. Rearrangement joined TRBV6-1 to TRBJ1-5, with no reliable assignment of the D segment. The receptor comes from a human donor in a cohort sampled during active COVID-19. CDR3 loop: CASSDQKYQPQHF. The DNA sequence is as follows: TGTGCCAGCAGTGACCAGAAATATCAGCCCCAGCATTTT.